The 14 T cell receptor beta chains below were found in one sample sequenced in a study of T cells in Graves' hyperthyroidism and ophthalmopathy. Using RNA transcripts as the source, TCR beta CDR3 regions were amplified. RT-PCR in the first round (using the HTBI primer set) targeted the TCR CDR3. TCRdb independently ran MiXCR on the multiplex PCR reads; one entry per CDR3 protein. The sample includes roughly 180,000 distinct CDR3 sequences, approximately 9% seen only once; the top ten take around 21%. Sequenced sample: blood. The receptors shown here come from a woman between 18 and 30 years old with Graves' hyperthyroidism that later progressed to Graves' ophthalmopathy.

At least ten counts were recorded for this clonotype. This CDR3 is CASSSTDDYGYTF. CDR3 bases: TGCGCCAGCAGTTCAACAGATGACTATGGCTACACCTTC. The V gene is TRBV10-2, the J gene TRBJ1-2; D is undetermined. Trimming removed 5 bases at V and 3 bases at J, with 10 bases between. Per germline, CDR1 WSHSY and CDR2 SAAADI. The CDR3 runs to 13 residues.

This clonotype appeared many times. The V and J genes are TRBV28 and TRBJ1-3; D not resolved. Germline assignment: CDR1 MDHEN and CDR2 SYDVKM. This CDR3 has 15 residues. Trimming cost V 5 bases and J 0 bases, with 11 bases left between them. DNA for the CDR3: TGTGCCAGCAGTACAGCCTATTTCTCTGGAAACACCATATATTTT. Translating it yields CASSTAYFSGNTIYF.

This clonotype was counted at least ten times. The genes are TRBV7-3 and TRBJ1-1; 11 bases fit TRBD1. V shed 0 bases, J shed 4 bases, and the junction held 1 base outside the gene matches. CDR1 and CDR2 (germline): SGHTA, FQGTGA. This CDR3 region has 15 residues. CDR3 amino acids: CASSLTGTGGTEAFF. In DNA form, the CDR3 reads TGTGCCAGCAGCTTAACGGGGACAGGGGGCACTGAAGCTTTCTTT.

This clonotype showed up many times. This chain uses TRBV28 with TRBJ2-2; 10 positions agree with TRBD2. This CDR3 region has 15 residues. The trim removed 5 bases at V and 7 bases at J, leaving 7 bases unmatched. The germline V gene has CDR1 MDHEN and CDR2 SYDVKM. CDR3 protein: CASSPSGSGIGELFF. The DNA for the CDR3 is TGTGCCAGCAGTCCTAGCGGGAGTGGGATCGGGGAGCTGTTTTTT.

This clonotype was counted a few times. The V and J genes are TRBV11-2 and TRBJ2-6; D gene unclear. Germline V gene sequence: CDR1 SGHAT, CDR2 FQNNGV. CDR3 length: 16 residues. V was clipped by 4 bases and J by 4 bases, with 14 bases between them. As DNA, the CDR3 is TGTGCCAGCAGCTCGATAGTTAGTACGGGGGCCAACGTCCTGACTTTC. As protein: CASSSIVSTGANVLTF.

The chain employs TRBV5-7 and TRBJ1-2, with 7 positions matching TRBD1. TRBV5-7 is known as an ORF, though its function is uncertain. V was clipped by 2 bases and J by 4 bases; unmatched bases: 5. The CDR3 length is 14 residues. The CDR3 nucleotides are TGTGCCAGCAGCTTCAGGGGGTTCGGCTATGGCTACACCTTC. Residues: CASSFRGFGYGYTF.

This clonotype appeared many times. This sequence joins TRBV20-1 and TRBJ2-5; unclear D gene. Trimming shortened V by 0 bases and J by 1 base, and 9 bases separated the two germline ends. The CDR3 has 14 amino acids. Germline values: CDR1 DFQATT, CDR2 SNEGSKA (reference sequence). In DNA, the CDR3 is TGCAGTGCTAGAGACCTCGGACGCCAAGAGACCCAGTACTTC. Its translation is CSARDLGRQETQYF.

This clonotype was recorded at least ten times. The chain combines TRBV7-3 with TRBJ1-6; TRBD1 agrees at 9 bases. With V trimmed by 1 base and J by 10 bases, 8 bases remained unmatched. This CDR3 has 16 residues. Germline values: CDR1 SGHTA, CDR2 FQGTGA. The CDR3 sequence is CASSLRNRGLESPLHF. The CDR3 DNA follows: TGTGCCAGCAGCTTAAGGAACAGGGGGCTGGAATCACCCCTCCACTTT. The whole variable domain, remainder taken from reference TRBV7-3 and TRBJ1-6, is GAGVSQTPSNKVTEKGKYVELRCDPISGHTALYWYRQSLGQGPEFLIYFQGTGAADDSGLPNDRFFAVRPEGSVSTLKIQRTERGDSAVYLCASSLRNRGLESPLHFGNGTRLTVT.

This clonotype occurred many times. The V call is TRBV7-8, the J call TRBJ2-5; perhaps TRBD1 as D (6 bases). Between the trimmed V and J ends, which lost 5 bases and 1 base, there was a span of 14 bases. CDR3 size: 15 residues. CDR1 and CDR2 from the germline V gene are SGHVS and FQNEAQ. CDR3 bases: TGTGCCAGCAGCCGGACAGTCTCGCTCCAAGAGACCCAGTACTTC. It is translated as CASSRTVSLQETQYF.

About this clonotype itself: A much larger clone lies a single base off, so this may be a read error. The CDR3: CASSLAWRGTTKNTQYF. In DNA, the CDR3 is TGTGCCAGCAGCTTAGCGTGGCGGGGGACAACCAAAAACACTCAGTACTTC. This chain joins TRBV7-8 and TRBJ2-4; D is perhaps TRBD2 (7 bases). Germline V CDR1 and CDR2: SGHVS, FQNEAQ. The CDR3 is 17 amino acids.

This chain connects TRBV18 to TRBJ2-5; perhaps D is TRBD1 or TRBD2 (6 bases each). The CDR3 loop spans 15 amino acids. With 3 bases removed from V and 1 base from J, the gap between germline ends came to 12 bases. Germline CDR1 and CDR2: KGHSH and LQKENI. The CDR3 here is CASSPASGAQETQYF. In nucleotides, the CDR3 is TGTGCCAGCTCACCTGCTTCGGGGGCCCAAGAGACCCAGTACTTC.

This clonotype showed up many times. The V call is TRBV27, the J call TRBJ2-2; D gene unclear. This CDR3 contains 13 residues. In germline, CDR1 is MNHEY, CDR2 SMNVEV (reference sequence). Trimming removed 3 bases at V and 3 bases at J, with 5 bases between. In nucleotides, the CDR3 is TGTGCCAGCAGTTTCCGTTACACCGGGGAGCTGTTTTTT. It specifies CASSFRYTGELFF.

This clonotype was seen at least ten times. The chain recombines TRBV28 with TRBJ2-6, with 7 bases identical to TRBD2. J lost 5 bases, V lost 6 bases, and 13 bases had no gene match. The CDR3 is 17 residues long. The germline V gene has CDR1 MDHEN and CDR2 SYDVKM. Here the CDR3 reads CASRHREVQMRANVLTF. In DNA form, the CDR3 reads TGTGCCAGCAGGCACCGGGAGGTTCAGATGAGGGCCAACGTCCTGACTTTC.

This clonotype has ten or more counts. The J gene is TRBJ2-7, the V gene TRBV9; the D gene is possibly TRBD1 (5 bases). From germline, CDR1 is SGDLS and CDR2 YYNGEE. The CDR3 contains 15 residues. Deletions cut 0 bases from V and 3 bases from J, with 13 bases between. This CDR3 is CASSVGTNQGYEQYF. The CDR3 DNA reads TGTGCCAGCAGCGTAGGCACCAACCAGGGCTACGAGCAGTACTTC.